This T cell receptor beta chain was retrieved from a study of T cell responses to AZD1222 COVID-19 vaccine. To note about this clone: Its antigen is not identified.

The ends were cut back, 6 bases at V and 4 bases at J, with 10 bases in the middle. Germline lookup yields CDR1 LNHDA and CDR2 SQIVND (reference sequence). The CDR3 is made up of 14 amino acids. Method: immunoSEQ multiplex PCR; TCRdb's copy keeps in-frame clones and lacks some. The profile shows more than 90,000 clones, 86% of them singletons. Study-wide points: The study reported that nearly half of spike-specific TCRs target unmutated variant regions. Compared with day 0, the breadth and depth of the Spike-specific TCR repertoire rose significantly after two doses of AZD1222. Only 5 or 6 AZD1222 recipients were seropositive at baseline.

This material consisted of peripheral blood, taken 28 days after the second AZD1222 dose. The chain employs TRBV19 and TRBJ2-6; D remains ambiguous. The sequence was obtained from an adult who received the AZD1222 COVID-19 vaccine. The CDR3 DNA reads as TGTGCCAGTAGCAGCTTCACCGGGGCCAACGTCCTGACTTTC. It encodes CASSSFTGANVLTF. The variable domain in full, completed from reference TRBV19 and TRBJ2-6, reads DGGITQSPKYLFRKEGQNVTLSCEQNLNHDAMYWYRQDPGQGLRLIYYSQIVNDFQKGDIAEGYSVSREKKESFPLTVTSAQKNPTAFYLCASSSFTGANVLTFGAGSRLTVL.